The entry below describes one T cell receptor (beta chain). The data originate from a study of blood T cell repertoires in COVID-19. Study summary: From the United States, Italy and Spain came samples of acute and convalescent COVID-19. In each case, the material was cDNA or gDNA derived from T cells, B-cell-depleted T cells, or PBMCs.

The CDR3 spans 15 residues. The V and J ends lost 1 base and 8 bases, in that order; junction bases with no gene match: 4. The V gene's germline CDR1 is SGHKS and CDR2 YYEKEE (reference sequence). Original analysis: Estimation of nucleated cell counts was performed using reference gene primer amplification. This table comes from immunoSEQ multiplex PCR, and its TCRdb copy is limited to in-frame clones, with some not included. The D gene and trimming were derived from the DNA, and the V and J assignments and clone size from that table. The sample lists about 23,000 clones, roughly 83% occurring once. Sequencing was done on a sample of peripheral blood. The V gene is TRBV5-5, the J gene TRBJ1-4, with 11 bases fitting TRBD1. This sequence originates from a man in his 70s with acute or convalescent COVID-19. The CDR3, as DNA: TGTGCCAGCAGCTTGCGGACAGGGGGCTTGGAAAAACTGTTTTTT. Translated: CASSLRTGGLEKLFF.